This entry is about one TCR beta chain. Vbeta (60) and Jbeta (13) primers were used in the PCR. Generated by immunoSEQ multiplex PCR, the TCRdb table keeps only in-frame clones and is missing some. The data hold more than 90,000 clones, with about 86% observed a single time. The sample comes from a study of cytomegalovirus exposure and HLA in healthy donors. Material: PBMCs. This sequence was found in a woman aged 70 to 79 in good health and CMV-seropositive.

The chain's CDR3 is CASSPGQGIMGYF. The CDR3 DNA reads as TGCGCCAGCAGCCCCGGACAGGGAATAATGGGGTACTTC. The chain has TRBV5-1 and TRBJ2-7, with 8 bases identical to TRBD1. Per the germline V gene, CDR1 is SGHRS and CDR2 is YFSETQ. With V trimmed by 4 bases and J by 12 bases, 12 bases remained unmatched. The CDR3 length is 13 residues.